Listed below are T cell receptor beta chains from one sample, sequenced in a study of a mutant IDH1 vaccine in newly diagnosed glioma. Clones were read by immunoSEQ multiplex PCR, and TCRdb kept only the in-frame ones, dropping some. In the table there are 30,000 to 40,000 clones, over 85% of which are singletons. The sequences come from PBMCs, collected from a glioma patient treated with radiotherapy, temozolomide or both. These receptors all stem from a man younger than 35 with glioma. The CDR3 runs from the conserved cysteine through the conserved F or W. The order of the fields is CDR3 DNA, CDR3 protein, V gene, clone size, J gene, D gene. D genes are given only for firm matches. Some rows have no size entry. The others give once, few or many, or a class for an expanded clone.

TGTGCCAGCAGCGAAAGTAGCAATCAGCCCCAGCATTTT | CASSESSNQPQHF | TRBV7-2 | - | TRBJ1-5 | -
TGCGCCAGCAGCCAAGTCCCTTTAGGGGCGGGAGGGTACACCGGGGAGCTGTTTTTT | CASSQVPLGAGGYTGELFF | TRBV4-1 | - | TRBJ2-2 | TRBD2
TGTGCCAGCATTAGAGACGGGACTGAAGCTTTCTTT | CASIRDGTEAFF | TRBV6-1 | - | TRBJ1-1 | -
TGTGCCAGCAGGATCGGACTAGCGGGGAGCTACGAGCAGTACTTC | CASRIGLAGSYEQYF | TRBV7-8 | - | TRBJ2-7 | TRBD2
TGTGCCAGCAGCCGGACCCTTACAGGGGCCGATGGCTACACCTTC | CASSRTLTGADGYTF | TRBV7-9 | - | TRBJ1-2 | TRBD1
TGCGCCAGCTCCCCGGCGGGATTTAACACTGAAGCTTTCTTT | CASSPAGFNTEAFF | TRBV5-1 | - | TRBJ1-1 | -
TGTGCCAGCAGCGAAAAGAGCGGGAGCTACAATGAGCAGTTCTTC | CASSEKSGSYNEQFF | TRBV9 | - | TRBJ2-1 | TRBD2
TGTGCCAGCAGTTTTGAACCCAGCGGGGACACCGGGGAGCTGTTTTTT | CASSFEPSGDTGELFF | TRBV27 | - | TRBJ2-2 | TRBD2
TGTGCCAGCACCGGAGCCGACAGCTCCTACAATGAGCAGTTCTTC | CASTGADSSYNEQFF | TRBV5-4 | - | TRBJ2-1 | -
TGTGCCAGCAGTTTCGGCAGAGAAGCTTTCTTT | CASSFGREAFF | TRBV27 | - | TRBJ1-1 | -
TGTGCCAGCAGTATCTCCAGCGCATGGAACACCGGGGAGCTGTTTTTT | CASSISSAWNTGELFF | TRBV2 | - | TRBJ2-2 | -
TGTGCCAGCAGTGGACAGGGGGCCCTCTATGGCTACACCTTC | CASSGQGALYGYTF | TRBV6-5 | - | TRBJ1-2 | TRBD1
TGTGCCAGCAGCCAAGATCCGGCTAGATTTGAGACCCAGTACTTC | CASSQDPARFETQYF | TRBV4-2 | - | TRBJ2-5 | -
TGTGCCAGCAGCGTAGGGGGGGAGGCCTACAATGAGCAGTTCTTC | CASSVGGEAYNEQFF | TRBV9 | - | TRBJ2-1 | -
TGTGCCAGCAGCTTAGTAGTCTTCGCGCAGTACTTC | CASSLVVFAQYF | TRBV7-8 | - | TRBJ2-7 | -
TGCGCCAGCAGCCAAGATTGGGGGGAGCAGTTCTTC | CASSQDWGEQFF | TRBV4-3 | - | TRBJ2-1 | -
TGTGCCAGCAGCTTAATGGCCTGGGGGACCGGGGAGCTGTTTTTT | CASSLMAWGTGELFF | TRBV7-9 | - | TRBJ2-2 | -
TGTGCCAGTAGTATGGGTCTCGTGGGGCACTATGGCTACACCTTC | CASSMGLVGHYGYTF | TRBV19 | - | TRBJ1-2 | -
TGTGCCACCTTGGACACCATAAGAGGGGACAATCAGCCCCAGCATTTT | CATLDTIRGDNQPQHF | TRBV10-3 | few | TRBJ1-5 | -
TGTGCCAGCAGCGAACCGATCCGGAGCTCTGGAAACACCATATATTTT | CASSEPIRSSGNTIYF | TRBV4-2 | - | TRBJ1-3 | -
TGTGCCAGCAGTTATACGCAGGGGGTGGGCACAGATACGCAGTATTTT | CASSYTQGVGTDTQYF | TRBV6-5 | - | TRBJ2-3 | TRBD1
TGTGCCAGCAGTACAGGGGGTCCTAGCAATCAGCCCCAGCATTTT | CASSTGGPSNQPQHF | TRBV27 | - | TRBJ1-5 | TRBD1
TGTGCCTGGACGCTAACGGGGGGCTTTGGCTACACCTTC | CAWTLTGGFGYTF | TRBV30 | - | TRBJ1-2 | -
TGTGCCAGTAGTGTTCAAGGGAACACTGAAGCTTTCTTT | CASSVQGNTEAFF | TRBV19 | - | TRBJ1-1 | -
TGTGCCAGCAGCTTTAACAGGGAGACAGATACGCAGTATTTT | CASSFNRETDTQYF | TRBV5-6 | - | TRBJ2-3 | -
TGTGCCAGCACCGACAGGGGACGGACCGGGGAGCTGTTTTTT | CASTDRGRTGELFF | TRBV25-1 | few | TRBJ2-2 | TRBD1
TGTGCCAGCAGTGAGACTATTGGACAGGGAAGGACTGAAGCTTTCTTT | CASSETIGQGRTEAFF | TRBV7-9 | - | TRBJ1-1 | TRBD1
TGTGCCAGTAGTAGCCCGGACAGGATCCTTAATCAGCCCCAGCATTTT | CASSSPDRILNQPQHF | TRBV19 | - | TRBJ1-5 | TRBD1
TGCGCCAGCAGCCAAGATTTACTGGGACAGGGGTACGAGCAGTACTTC | CASSQDLLGQGYEQYF | TRBV4-3 | few | TRBJ2-7 | TRBD1
TGTGCCATCAGTCCACAGGGTGGGAAGGAAAAACTGTTTTTT | CAISPQGGKEKLFF | TRBV10-3 | - | TRBJ1-4 | -
TGTGCCAGCAGCTTAAGGCGCCTAGCCACCTACAATGAGCAGTTCTTC | CASSLRRLATYNEQFF | TRBV7-8 | few | TRBJ2-1 | -
TGCGCCAGCAGCTTGAACCGTGCTACTGGAAACACCATATATTTT | CASSLNRATGNTIYF | TRBV5-1 | - | TRBJ1-3 | -
TGTGCCAGCAGCCAGGGACAGGGAGGTAGCGGGAGGATTTCCTACGAGCAGTACTTC | CASSQGQGGSGRISYEQYF | TRBV4-2 | - | TRBJ2-7 | -
TGTGCCAGCGGACCGGGACGCAATCAGCCCCAGCATTTT | CASGPGRNQPQHF | TRBV2 | once | TRBJ1-5 | -
TGTGCCAGCAGCTCGCCTCCGGGACAGGGGGGCGAGCAGTTCTTC | CASSSPPGQGGEQFF | TRBV5-4 | once | TRBJ2-1 | TRBD1
TGTGCCAGCAGCCCACGGGTAGCTACAGATACGCAGTATTTT | CASSPRVATDTQYF | TRBV6-5 | - | TRBJ2-3 | -
TGCAGCGTTTCCCGGAACCCCTTCAAGACTAACACTGAAGCTTTCTTT | CSVSRNPFKTNTEAFF | TRBV29-1 | - | TRBJ1-1 | -
TGTGCCAGCAGTGAAGCGGGCGGTTCCAATCAGCCCCAGCATTTT | CASSEAGGSNQPQHF | TRBV6-1 | - | TRBJ1-5 | -
TGTGCCAGCAGCCAAGATTATGCGGGACAGGGTGATGGCTACACCTTC | CASSQDYAGQGDGYTF | TRBV4-2 | - | TRBJ1-2 | TRBD1
TGTGCCAGCAGCTTAATGGGGATTTCCACCGGGGAGCTGTTTTTT | CASSLMGISTGELFF | TRBV7-2 | - | TRBJ2-2 | -
TGTGCCAGCAGTCGAGGAGCGGGAGTATCCGAGCAGTACTTC | CASSRGAGVSEQYF | TRBV6-5 | - | TRBJ2-7 | TRBD2
TGCAGCGTTGTACGGGCTAGCGGCGCCTACGAGCAGTACTTC | CSVVRASGAYEQYF | TRBV29-1 | - | TRBJ2-7 | TRBD2
TGTGCCAGCAGCTTAGGCCCCCGGGGTTCACCCCTCCACTTT | CASSLGPRGSPLHF | TRBV7-9 | - | TRBJ1-6 | -
TGTGCCAGCTCCGACAGGCCCAGGGGCGAGCAGTACTTC | CASSDRPRGEQYF | TRBV18 | - | TRBJ2-7 | -
TGTGCCAGCAGTGTGGGCCCCGGCTATGGCTACACCTTC | CASSVGPGYGYTF | TRBV2 | - | TRBJ1-2 | -
TGCGCCAGCAGCCACCCCAGGGGTCCCCTCAATGAGCAGTTCTTC | CASSHPRGPLNEQFF | TRBV4-1 | - | TRBJ2-1 | -